One and the same sample provided the 8 T cell receptor beta chains below, sequenced in a study of T cells in women clearing cervical HPV infection. Data came from immunoSEQ multiplex PCR; TCRdb stores just in-frame clones and leaves some out. This table holds 18,000 or so clones. The sequenced sample consisted of blood buffy coat. The source is a woman aged 18 to 75 with a cervical HPV16 infection that either progressed to CIN3+ or cleared (not recorded which).

Concerning this clone itself: The CDR3 goes on 3 residues after the read ends, and that part is filled in from the germline J gene. V and J are TRBV2 and TRBJ2-3; D may be TRBD1 (6 bases). Germline values: CDR1 SNHLY, CDR2 FYNNEI. The CDR3 spans 13 residues. V shed 8 bases and J shed 2 bases, with 11 bases lying between them. CDR3 DNA, as far as it was read: TGTGCCAGCGGGACACACCTCACAGATACG. As protein: CASGTHLTDT. The CDR3 as a whole reads CASGTHLTDTQYF.

About this clone: The read ends 3 residues early relative to the CDR3; the germline J gene fills the gap. The chain has TRBV7-2 and TRBJ2-4; 7 bases agree with TRBD2. With V trimmed by 5 bases and J by 5 bases, 9 bases remained unmatched. Per germline, CDR1 SGHTA and CDR2 FQGNSA. CDR3 length equals 15 residues. CDR3 bases read: TGTGCCAGCAGCCCCGGCGGCGGGAGTCAAAACATT. It specifies CASSPGGGSQNI. The complete CDR3 sequence is CASSPGGGSQNIQYF.

Remarks on this clone: Read data end 3 residues before the CDR3 end; the end is taken from the germline J gene. Additional DNA sequences in this sample encode the identical CDR3. The chain combines TRBV11-2 with TRBJ1-1, with D unclear. Trimming removed 3 bases from V and 5 bases from J, with 10 bases in between. Germline assignment: CDR1 SGHAT and CDR2 FQNNGV. This CDR3 spans 13 amino acids. Incomplete CDR3 DNA: TGTGCCAGCAGCTTGAACACCGATACTGAA. This codes for CASSLNTDTE. The entire CDR3 protein reads CASSLNTDTEAFF.

Comment on this clone: Read data end 3 residues before the CDR3 end; the end is taken from the germline J gene. The chain combines TRBV2 with TRBJ2-3; 11 bases agree with TRBD2. Trimming took 4 bases from V and 0 from J; bases not matched to a gene: 6. The CDR3 loop spans 17 amino acids. Germline CDR1 reads SNHLY; CDR2 reads FYNNEI. The CDR3 protein is CASSVKGTSGSTDTQYF. CDR3 DNA, as far as it was read: TGTGCCAGCAGTGTAAAGGGGACTAGCGGTAGCACAGATACG.

About this clone itself: Read sequence stops 3 residues before the CDR3 end, and the germline J gene provides the missing end. The chain joins TRBV7-9 to TRBJ1-5; TRBD1 is a possible D gene (6 bases). V lost 3 bases to trimming and J lost 5 bases, with 11 bases between them. CDR1 SEHNR and CDR2 FQNEAQ come from the germline V gene (reference sequence). CDR3 length: 14 residues. CDR3 sequence reads: CASSLTGGDQPQHF. The CDR3 DNA, read in part, is TGTGCCAGCAGCTTGACAGGTGGGGATCAGCCC.

With respect to this clone: Sequencing ends 3 residues short of the CDR3 end; the germline J gene provides the rest. This chain connects TRBV14 to TRBJ2-7; 10 bases agree with TRBD2. V lost 8 bases to trimming and J lost 2 bases; unmatched junction nucleotides: 3. The V gene's germline CDR1 is SGHDN and CDR2 FVKESK. The CDR3 loop spans 13 amino acids. CDR3 bases read: TGTGCCAGCGCACTAGCGGGACCCTACGAG. As protein: CASALAGPYE. The whole CDR3 reads CASALAGPYEQYF.

The CDR3: CASSIDGGINEKLFF. CDR3 bases read: TGTGCCAGTAGTATAGATGGCGGAATTAATGAAAAA. The gene calls are TRBV19 and TRBJ1-4; D gene uncertain. The observed sequence ends 3 residues before the CDR3 terminus, with the missing tail filled in from the germline J gene. The germline gives CDR1 LNHDA, CDR2 SQIVND (reference sequence). V was trimmed by 0 bases and J by 4 bases, leaving 9 bases between them. The CDR3 runs 15 residues.

To note about this clone: Coverage ceases 3 residues before the CDR3 finishes, and the germline J gene fills in the end. The rearrangement joins TRBV5-3 to TRBJ1-5; TRBD1 matches at 12 bases. TRBV5-3 has ORF status, its function being uncertain. The V segment lost 2 bases and the J segment 6 bases; nucleotides outside the gene matches: 6. The CDR3 totals 16 residues. The CDR3 bases that were read are TGTGCCAGAAGCTTCGTTAGGGACAGGGGGCTTCAGCCC. Translation gives CARSFVRDRGLQP. The whole CDR3 sequence reads CARSFVRDRGLQPQHF.